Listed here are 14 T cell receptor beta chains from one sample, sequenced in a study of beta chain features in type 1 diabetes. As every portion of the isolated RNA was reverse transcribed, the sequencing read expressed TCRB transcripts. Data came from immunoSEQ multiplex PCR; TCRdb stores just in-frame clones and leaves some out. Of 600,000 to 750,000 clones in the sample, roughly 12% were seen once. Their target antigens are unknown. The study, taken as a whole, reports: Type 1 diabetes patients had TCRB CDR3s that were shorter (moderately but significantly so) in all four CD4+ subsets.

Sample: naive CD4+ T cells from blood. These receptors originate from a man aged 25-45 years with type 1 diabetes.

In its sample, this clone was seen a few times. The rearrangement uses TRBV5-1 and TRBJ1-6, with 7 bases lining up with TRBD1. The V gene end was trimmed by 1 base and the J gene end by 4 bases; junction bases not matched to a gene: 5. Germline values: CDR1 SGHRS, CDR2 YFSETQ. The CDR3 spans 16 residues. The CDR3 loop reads CASSLRLGQYNSPLHF. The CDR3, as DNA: TGCGCCAGCAGCTTGAGATTGGGACAGTATAATTCACCCCTCCACTTT.

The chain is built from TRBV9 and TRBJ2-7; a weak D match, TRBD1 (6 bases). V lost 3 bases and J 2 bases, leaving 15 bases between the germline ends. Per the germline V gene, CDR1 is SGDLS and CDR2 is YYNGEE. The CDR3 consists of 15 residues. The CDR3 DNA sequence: TGTGCCAGCAGCGCTATGTCCGGGACAACCTACGAGCAGTACTTC. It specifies CASSAMSGTTYEQYF.

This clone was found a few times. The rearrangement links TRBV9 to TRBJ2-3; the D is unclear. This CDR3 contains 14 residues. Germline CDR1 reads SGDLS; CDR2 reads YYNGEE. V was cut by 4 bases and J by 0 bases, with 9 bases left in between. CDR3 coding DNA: TGTGCCAGCAGCCCCCACAGCAGCACAGATACGCAGTATTTT. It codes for CASSPHSSTDTQYF.

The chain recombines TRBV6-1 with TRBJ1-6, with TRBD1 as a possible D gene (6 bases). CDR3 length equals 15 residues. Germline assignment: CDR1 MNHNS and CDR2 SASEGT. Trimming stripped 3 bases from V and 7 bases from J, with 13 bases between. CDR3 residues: CASSEATGSNSPLHF. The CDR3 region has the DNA TGTGCCAGCAGTGAGGCGACAGGTTCCAATTCACCCCTCCACTTT.

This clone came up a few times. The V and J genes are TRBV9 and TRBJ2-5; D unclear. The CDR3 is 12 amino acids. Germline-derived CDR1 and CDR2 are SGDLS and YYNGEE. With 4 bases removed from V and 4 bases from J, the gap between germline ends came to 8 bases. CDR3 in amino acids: CASSLVVETQYF. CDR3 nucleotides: TGTGCCAGCAGCTTGGTAGTAGAGACCCAGTACTTC. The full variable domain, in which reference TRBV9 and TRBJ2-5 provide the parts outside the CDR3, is DSGVTQTPKHLITATGQRVTLRCSPRSGDLSVYWYQQSLDQGLQFLIQYYNGEERAKGNILERFSAQQFPDLHSELNLSSLELGDSALYFCASSLVVETQYFGPGTRLLVL.

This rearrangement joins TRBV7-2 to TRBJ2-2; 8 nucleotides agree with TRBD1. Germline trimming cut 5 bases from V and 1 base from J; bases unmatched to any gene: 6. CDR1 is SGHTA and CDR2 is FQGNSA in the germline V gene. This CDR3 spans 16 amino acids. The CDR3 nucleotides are TGTGCCAGCAGCCGGAGAGGGACAGGGAACACCGGGGAGCTGTTTTTT. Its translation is CASSRRGTGNTGELFF.

The chain's CDR3 is CSVATQGARTEAFF. The CDR3 DNA follows: TGCAGCGTCGCTACTCAGGGGGCGAGAACTGAAGCTTTCTTT. The chain employs TRBV29-1 and TRBJ1-1, with 8 bases fitting TRBD1. Trimming cost V 6 bases and J 5 bases; bases outside gene matches: 11. CDR1 SQVTM and CDR2 ANQGSEA come from the germline V gene. The CDR3 runs 14 residues.

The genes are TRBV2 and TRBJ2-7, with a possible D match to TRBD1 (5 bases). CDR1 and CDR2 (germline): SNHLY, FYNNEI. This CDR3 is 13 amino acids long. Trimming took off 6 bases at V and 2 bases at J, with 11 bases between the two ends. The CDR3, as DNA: TGTGCCAGCAGGAAGGACATCCCCTACGAGCAGTACTTC. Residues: CASRKDIPYEQYF. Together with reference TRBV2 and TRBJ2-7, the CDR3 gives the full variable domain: EPEVTQTPSHQVTQMGQEVILRCVPISNHLYFYWYRQILGQKVEFLVSFYNNEISEKSEIFDDQFSVERPDGSNFTLKIRSTKLEDSAMYFCASRKDIPYEQYFGPGTRLTVT.

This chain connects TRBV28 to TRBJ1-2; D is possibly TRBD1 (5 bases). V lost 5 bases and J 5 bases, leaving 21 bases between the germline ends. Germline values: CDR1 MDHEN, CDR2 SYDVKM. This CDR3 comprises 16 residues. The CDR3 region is CASSPAGRGIGYGYTF. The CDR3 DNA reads TGTGCCAGCAGTCCCGCAGGGAGGGGAATCGGGTATGGCTACACCTTC.

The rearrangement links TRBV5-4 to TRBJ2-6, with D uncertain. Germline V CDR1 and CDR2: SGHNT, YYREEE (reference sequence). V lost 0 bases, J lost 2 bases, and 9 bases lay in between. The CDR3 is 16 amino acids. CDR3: CASSLAIGTGANVLTF. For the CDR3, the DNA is TGTGCCAGCAGCTTGGCGATAGGGACTGGGGCCAACGTCCTGACTTTC.

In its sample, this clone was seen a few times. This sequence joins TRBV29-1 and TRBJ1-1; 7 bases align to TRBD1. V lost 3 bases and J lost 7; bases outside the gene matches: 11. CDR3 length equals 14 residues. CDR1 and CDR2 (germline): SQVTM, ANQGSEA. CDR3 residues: CSVDGQAFTHEAFF. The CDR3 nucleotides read TGCAGCGTTGACGGACAGGCCTTCACCCATGAAGCTTTCTTT.

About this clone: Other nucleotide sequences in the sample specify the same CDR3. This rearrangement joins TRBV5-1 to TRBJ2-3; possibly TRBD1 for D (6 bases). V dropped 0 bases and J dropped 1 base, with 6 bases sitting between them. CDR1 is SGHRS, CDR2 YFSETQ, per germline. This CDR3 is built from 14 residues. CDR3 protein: CASSLGTGTDTQYF. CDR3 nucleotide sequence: TGCGCCAGCAGCTTGGGGACAGGCACAGATACGCAGTATTTT.

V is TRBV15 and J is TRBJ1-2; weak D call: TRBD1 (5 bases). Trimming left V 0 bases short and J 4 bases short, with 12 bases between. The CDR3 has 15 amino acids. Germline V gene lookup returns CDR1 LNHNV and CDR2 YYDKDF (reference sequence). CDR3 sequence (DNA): TGTGCCACCAGCAGAGACGCGACAGCCATCTATGGCTACACCTTC. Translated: CATSRDATAIYGYTF.

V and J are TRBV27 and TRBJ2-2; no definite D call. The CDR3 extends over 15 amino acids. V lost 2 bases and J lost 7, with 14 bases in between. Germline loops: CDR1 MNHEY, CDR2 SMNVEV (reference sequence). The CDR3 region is CASSLRLHPGGELFF. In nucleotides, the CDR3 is TGTGCCAGCAGTTTAAGACTCCACCCCGGCGGGGAGCTGTTTTTT.